The 23 T cell receptor beta chains in this list originate from one sample, sequenced in a study of blood T cells in healthy people across ages. The second PCR ran roughly 6 to 11 cycles with a sample-barcoded 5' primer and J-beta primers. TCRdb re-derived calls from the 5' RACE reads in MiXCR, one entry per CDR3 protein. The sample includes some 1.6 million distinct CDR3 sequences, about 32% of them seen just once. The sequenced sample was blood. Receptors were obtained from a woman aged 30 to 39 in good health.

The J gene is TRBJ2-7, the V gene TRBV6-1, with TRBD1 matching 8 bases. The CDR3 totals 17 residues. Germline V CDR1 and CDR2: MNHNS, SASEGT. Trimming took 5 bases from V and 0 from J; bases not matched to a gene: 12. The CDR3 spells CASSTSLQGASSYEQYF. The CDR3 bases are TGTGCCAGCAGTACGAGCCTTCAGGGGGCCTCCTCCTACGAGCAGTACTTC.

The genes are TRBV12-3 or TRBV12-4 and TRBJ2-3; 12 bases map to TRBD2. With 7 bases clipped from V and 2 bases from J, the junction kept 10 bases outside the gene matches. The CDR3 is made up of 17 amino acids. The CDR3 is CASNPLAGGGDTDTQYF. As DNA, the CDR3 is TGTGCCAGCAACCCTCTAGCGGGGGGGGGAGACACAGATACGCAGTATTTT.

Only a few counts were recorded for this clonotype. V gene TRBV20-1 combines with J gene TRBJ2-5; D possibly matches TRBD1 or TRBD2 (5 bases each). TRBJ2-7 explains the end of the DNA better; the J call may be wrong. Germline CDR1 DFQATT, CDR2 SNEGSKA (reference sequence). This CDR3 region has 13 residues. CDR3 amino acids: CSARRGLRGEQYF. In DNA, the CDR3 is TGCAGTGCTAGACGGGGCCTTCGGGGCGAGCAGTACTTC.

This clonotype was counted between two and nine times. This chain joins TRBV11-2 and TRBJ2-2; 7 bases fit TRBD2. The CDR3 loop spans 16 amino acids. Germline trimming cut 5 bases from V and 1 base from J; bases unmatched to any gene: 7. The germline V gene encodes CDR1 SGHAT and CDR2 FQNNGV. The chain's CDR3 is CASSLRLAVNTGELFF. CDR3 in DNA: TGTGCCAGCAGCCTGAGGCTAGCGGTGAACACCGGGGAGCTGTTTTTT. The whole variable domain, filled in from reference TRBV11-2 and TRBJ2-2, reads EAGVAQSPRYKIIEKRQSVAFWCNPISGHATLYWYQQILGQGPKLLIQFQNNGVVDDSQLPKDRFSAERLKGVDSTLKIQPAKLEDSAVYLCASSLRLAVNTGELFFGEGSRLTVL.

V usage is TRBV10-3 and J usage is TRBJ2-5; 10 bases are shared with TRBD2. Germline CDR1 ENHRY, CDR2 SYGVKD. The CDR3 loop spans 20 amino acids. The ends lost 5 bases at V and 3 bases at J; junction bases unmatched: 21. CDR3 in DNA: TGTGCCATCAGTAAGAGGAGCCTAACGCTAGCGGGAGCCCCCGAAGAGACCCAGTACTTC. Its translation is CAISKRSLTLAGAPEETQYF.

The gene calls are TRBV20-1 and TRBJ2-7; D not certain. The CDR3 extends over 14 amino acids. The germline V gene has CDR1 DFQATT and CDR2 SNEGSKA (reference sequence). Trimming pared 6 bases from V and 1 base from J, leaving 16 bases between. The CDR3 DNA is TGCAGTGCCAACGGTCCCGCCCGATCCTACGAGCAGTACTTC. This translates into CSANGPARSYEQYF.

The chain carries TRBV6-6 and TRBJ2-1; 9 bases agree with TRBD1. The germline V gene encodes CDR1 MNHNY and CDR2 SVGAGI (reference sequence). V lost 5 bases to trimming and J lost 7 bases; unmatched junction nucleotides: 12. The CDR3 runs to 16 residues. The CDR3 DNA reads as TGTGCCAGCAGTCCCCCGGACAGGGGTGACGGGAATGAGCAGTTCTTC. This codes for CASSPPDRGDGNEQFF.

This clonotype appeared many times. The chain uses TRBV9 and TRBJ2-1, with unresolved D. V was pared by 5 bases and J by 6 bases, with 6 bases between. Germline CDR1 is SGDLS and CDR2 is YYNGEE. The CDR3 consists of 11 residues. The CDR3 sequence: CASSVANEQFF. The CDR3 DNA reads as TGTGCCAGCAGTGTCGCCAATGAGCAGTTCTTC.

Only a few counts were recorded for this clonotype. This chain links TRBV7-3 with TRBJ2-5; tentative D call: TRBD1 (6 bases). Germline V gives CDR1 SGHTA, CDR2 FQGTGA. V was trimmed by 5 bases and J by 5 bases, leaving 18 bases between them. The CDR3 consists of 15 residues. For the CDR3, the DNA is TGTGCCAGCAGCGTATACGGGACACGCGGGGAGACCCAGTACTTC. It yields the protein CASSVYGTRGETQYF. Filled out from reference TRBV7-3 and TRBJ2-5, the complete variable domain reads GAGVSQTPSNKVTEKGKYVELRCDPISGHTALYWYRQSLGQGPEFLIYFQGTGAADDSGLPNDRFFAVRPEGSVSTLKIQRTERGDSAVYLCASSVYGTRGETQYFGPGTRLLVL.

This chain connects TRBV2 to TRBJ2-3; a possible D gene is TRBD2 (5 bases). The germline V gene encodes CDR1 SNHLY and CDR2 FYNNEI. The CDR3 totals 14 residues. With 6 bases removed from V and 1 base from J, the gap between germline ends came to 11 bases. The CDR3 loop reads CASRDSSRTDTQYF. The CDR3 DNA reads TGTGCCAGCAGGGACTCCTCCCGCACAGATACGCAGTATTTT.

This rearrangement joins TRBV20-1 to TRBJ2-7; 11 nucleotides align to TRBD2. CDR1 and CDR2 from the germline V gene are DFQATT and SNEGSKA (reference sequence). V lost 3 bases, J lost 7 bases, and 8 bases stayed unmatched. CDR3 length equals 14 residues. The CDR3 reads CSARDSGGGLEQYF. The CDR3 DNA is TGCAGTGCTAGGGATAGCGGGGGGGGGCTGGAGCAGTACTTC.

This clonotype was recorded a few times. The rearrangement uses TRBV5-1 and TRBJ2-7, with TRBD2 matching 8 bases. This CDR3 spans 11 amino acids. Germline assignment: CDR1 SGHRS and CDR2 YFSETQ. Trimming removed 4 bases from V and 8 bases from J; junction bases left unmatched: 2. The DNA of the CDR3 is TGCGCCAGCAGCCGGGGGGGGCAGCAGTACTTC. The encoded protein is CASSRGGQQYF.

There are many counts of this clonotype. This sequence joins TRBV7-9 and TRBJ2-5; 10 nucleotides match TRBD2. This CDR3 spans 16 amino acids. Trimming removed 5 bases from V and 3 bases from J; junction bases left unmatched: 9. The germline V gene has CDR1 SEHNR and CDR2 FQNEAQ (reference sequence). The DNA for the CDR3 is TGTGCCAGCAGCCCGGGCCGCGGACTAGCGGAAGAGACCCAGTACTTC. Its protein product is CASSPGRGLAEETQYF.

This chain links TRBV6-1 with TRBJ2-7; D is uncertain. This CDR3 is 12 amino acids long. V lost 11 bases and J lost 1, with 12 bases in between. The germline V gene has CDR1 MNHNS and CDR2 SASEGT. The CDR3 DNA reads TGTGCCGTCGATTTAGCATCCTACGAGCAGTACTTC. It is translated as CAVDLASYEQYF.

The genes are TRBV28 and TRBJ2-5; 8 positions agree with TRBD2. Trimming took 6 bases from V and 9 from J; bases not matched to a gene: 12. The CDR3 extends over 14 amino acids. Germline V CDR1 and CDR2: MDHEN, SYDVKM. Written as DNA, the CDR3 is TGTGCCAGCAGGCCCACTAGCGGTCCTTGGGCCCAGTACTTC. Residues: CASRPTSGPWAQYF.

The chain combines TRBV28 with TRBJ2-5; TRBD1 matches 8 bases. The J segment lost 5 bases and the V segment lost 7 bases, leaving 12 bases of the junction unmatched. Germline V gives CDR1 MDHEN, CDR2 SYDVKM. The CDR3 covers 15 residues. This CDR3 is CASTLGDRGIETQYF. The CDR3 coding sequence is TGTGCCAGCACTCTAGGCGACAGGGGTATCGAGACCCAGTACTTC.

The gene calls are TRBV5-1 and TRBJ1-2, with TRBD1 matching 8 bases. Germline V lookup: CDR1 SGHRS, CDR2 YFSETQ. The CDR3 is made up of 14 amino acids. Trimming took 0 bases from V and 8 from J; bases not matched to a gene: 6. The CDR3 DNA follows: TGCGCCAGCAGCTTGGGACAGGGGTCGGGAGGCTACACCTTC. Translation gives CASSLGQGSGGYTF. Full variable domain (missing parts from reference TRBV5-1 and TRBJ1-2): KAGVTQTPRYLIKTRGQQVTLSCSPISGHRSVSWYQQTPGQGLQFLFEYFSETQRNKGNFPGRFSGRQFSNSRSEMNVSTLELGDSALYLCASSLGQGSGGYTFGSGTRLTVV.

The chain has TRBV9 and TRBJ2-7; a weak D match, TRBD1 (5 bases). The CDR3 loop spans 13 amino acids. The V and J ends lost 0 bases and 6 bases respectively, with 10 bases between them. From germline, CDR1 is SGDLS and CDR2 YYNGEE. In DNA form, the CDR3 reads TGTGCCAGCAGCGTAGAGGGGCAGGGCGAGCAGTACTTC. It encodes CASSVEGQGEQYF.

The V call is TRBV21-1, the J call TRBJ1-4; whether TRBD1, the table's D call, matches the DNA was not checked. TRBV21-1 counts as a pseudogene. The CDR3 consists of 15 residues. In DNA, the CDR3 is TGTGCCAGCAACCTAACAGGGTCATATCGGGAAAAACTGTTTTTT. Protein: CASNLTGSYREKLFF.

The rearrangement links TRBV5-1 to TRBJ1-1; D uncertain. Germline CDR1 SGHRS, CDR2 YFSETQ. Between the trimmed V and J ends, which lost 0 bases and 9 bases, there was a span of 12 bases. The CDR3 sequence is 13 residues long. The CDR3 here is CASSLGSSQKAFF. The CDR3 DNA sequence: TGCGCCAGCAGCTTGGGAAGCAGCCAAAAAGCTTTCTTT. Looking up the rest from reference TRBV5-1 and TRBJ1-1 gives the full variable domain: KAGVTQTPRYLIKTRGQQVTLSCSPISGHRSVSWYQQTPGQGLQFLFEYFSETQRNKGNFPGRFSGRQFSNSRSEMNVSTLELGDSALYLCASSLGSSQKAFFGQGTRLTVV.

The rearrangement uses TRBV20-1 and TRBJ2-1; 9 positions agree with TRBD1. CDR1 is DFQATT and CDR2 is SNEGSKA in the germline V gene (reference sequence). J was trimmed by 0 bases and V by 5 bases; bases with no gene match: 5. There are 15 residues in the CDR3. The CDR3 nucleotides read TGCAGTGCTTCGCCGGGACAGGGCTCCTACAATGAGCAGTTCTTC. It is translated as CSASPGQGSYNEQFF.

The chain has TRBV10-2 and TRBJ2-1, with D perhaps matching TRBD2 (6 bases). V lost 11 bases and J 5 bases, leaving 22 bases between the germline ends. The CDR3 is 15 residues long. Germline-derived CDR1 and CDR2 are WSHSY and SAAADI. CDR3 nucleotides: TGCGCCGACCCCATAGCGGATGGACCCGACAATGAGCAGTTCTTC. This gives the protein CADPIADGPDNEQFF.

This clonotype was recorded only once. The CDR3, as DNA: TGTGCCAGCTCACCGCGACGCTCCGAGGGCACTGAAGCTTTCTTT. It yields the protein CASSPRRSEGTEAFF. V is TRBV18 and J is TRBJ1-1; D is uncertain. This CDR3 contains 15 residues. V shed 3 bases and J shed 4 bases, with 15 bases lying between them. The germline V gene has CDR1 KGHSH and CDR2 LQKENI.